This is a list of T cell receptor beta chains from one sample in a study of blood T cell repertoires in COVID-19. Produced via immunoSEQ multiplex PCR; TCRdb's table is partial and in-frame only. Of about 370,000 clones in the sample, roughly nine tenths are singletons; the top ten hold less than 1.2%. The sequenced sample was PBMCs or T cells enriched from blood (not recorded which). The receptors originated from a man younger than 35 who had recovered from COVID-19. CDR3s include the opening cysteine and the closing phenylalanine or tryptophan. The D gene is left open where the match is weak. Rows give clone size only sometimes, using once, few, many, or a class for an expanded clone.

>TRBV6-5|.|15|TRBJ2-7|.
TGTGCCAGCAGTACGGGGGGCCGCGCGGTCCACGAGCAGTACTTC
CASSTGGRAVHEQYF
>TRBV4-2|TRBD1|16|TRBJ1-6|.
TGTGCCAGCAGCCAAGATTTGGGACAGGGAGGGTCACCCCTCCACTTT
CASSQDLGQGGSPLHF
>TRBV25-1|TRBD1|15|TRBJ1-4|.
TGTGCCAGTAGTTGGGGAACGGGACAGTGGGAAAAACTGTTTTTT
CASSWGTGQWEKLFF
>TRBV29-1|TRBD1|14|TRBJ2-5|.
TGCAGCGTCGGACAGGGTTTGTACCAAGAGACCCAGTACTTC
CSVGQGLYQETQYF
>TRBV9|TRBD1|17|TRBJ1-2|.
TGTGCCAGCAGCCCCAGCCCAAGGGGACAGGGTGACTATGGCTACACCTTC
CASSPSPRGQGDYGYTF
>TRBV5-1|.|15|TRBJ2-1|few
TGCGCCAGCAGCTTGGTTGGCGGGGACCGAAATGAGCAGTTCTTC
CASSLVGGDRNEQFF
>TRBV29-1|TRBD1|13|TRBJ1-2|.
TGCAGCGGAATGACACAGGGGGACTATGGCTACACCTTC
CSGMTQGDYGYTF
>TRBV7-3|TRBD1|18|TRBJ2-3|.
TGTGCCAGCAGCTTAAACAACAGGGGTTTGTCATTGGTGGATACGCAGTATTTT
CASSLNNRGLSLVDTQYF
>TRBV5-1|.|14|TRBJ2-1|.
TGCGCCAGCAGGGAGGGAGACTCCTACAATGAGCAGTTCTTC
CASREGDSYNEQFF
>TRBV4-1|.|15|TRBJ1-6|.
TGCGCCAGCAGCCAAGTTCAGGGCCTTAATTCACCCCTCCACTTT
CASSQVQGLNSPLHF
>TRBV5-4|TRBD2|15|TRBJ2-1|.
TGTGCCAGCAGCAAGGGACTAGCGGGAGAGAGTGAGCAGTTCTTC
CASSKGLAGESEQFF
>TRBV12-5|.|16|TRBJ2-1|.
TGTGCTAGTGGGGGGGCGGAGCTGGCCAACTACAATGAGCAGTTCTTC
CASGGAELANYNEQFF
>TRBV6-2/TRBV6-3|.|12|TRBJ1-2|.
TGTGCCAGCAGTAACGGGATCTATGGCTACACCTTC
CASSNGIYGYTF
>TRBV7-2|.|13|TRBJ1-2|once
TGTGCCAGCAGCTGGGGGGTCGAGTATGGCTACACCTTC
CASSWGVEYGYTF
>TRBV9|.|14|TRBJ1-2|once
TGTGCCAGCAGCGTAGGGGGTGAGGGCTATGGCTACACCTTC
CASSVGGEGYGYTF
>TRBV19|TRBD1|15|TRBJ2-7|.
TGTGCCAGTAGTATAGGTAACAGGGGGCCCTACGAGCAGTACTTC
CASSIGNRGPYEQYF
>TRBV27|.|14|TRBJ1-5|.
TGTGCCAGCAGTTTATCATCCAGTGGTCAGCCCCAGCATTTT
CASSLSSSGQPQHF
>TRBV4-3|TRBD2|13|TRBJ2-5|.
TGCGCCAGCAGCCGTCGGGAGGGGGAGACCCAGTACTTC
CASSRREGETQYF
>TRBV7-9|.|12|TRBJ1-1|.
TGTGCCAGCAGCTTACTCAACACTGAAGCTTTCTTT
CASSLLNTEAFF
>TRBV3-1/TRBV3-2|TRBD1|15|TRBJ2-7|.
TGTGCCAGCAGCCAAGCGGGACAGGGGAAAGACGAGCAGTACTTC
CASSQAGQGKDEQYF
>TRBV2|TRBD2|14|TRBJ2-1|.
TGTGCCGGAACCGGGACTAGCGAGTACAATGAGCAGTTCTTC
CAGTGTSEYNEQFF
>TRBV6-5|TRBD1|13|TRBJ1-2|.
TGTGCCAGCAGGGCGACAGGGGGCTATGGCTACACCTTC
CASRATGGYGYTF
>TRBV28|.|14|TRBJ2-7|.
TGTGCCAGCACTCCCGGGACATCCCCCTACGAGCAGTACTTC
CASTPGTSPYEQYF
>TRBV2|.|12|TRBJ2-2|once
TGTGCCAGCAGTGACCTATCAGGGGAGCTGTTTTTT
CASSDLSGELFF
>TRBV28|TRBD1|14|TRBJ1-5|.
TGTGCCAGCAAAAAGGACAGGGTGCGACAGCCCCAGCATTTT
CASKKDRVRQPQHF
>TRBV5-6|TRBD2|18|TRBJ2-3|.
TGTGCCAGCAGCTTGGCACCCCTGGGGCGGGGGGCCGAGCGGACGCAGTATTTT
CASSLAPLGRGAERTQYF
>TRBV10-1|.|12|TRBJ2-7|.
TGCGCCAGCAGTGAGTTCGGTTACGAGCAGTACTTC
CASSEFGYEQYF
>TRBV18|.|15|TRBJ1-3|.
TGTGCCAGCTCACCACTTGATGACACTGGAAACACCATATATTTT
CASSPLDDTGNTIYF
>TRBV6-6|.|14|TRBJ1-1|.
TGTGCCAGCAGTTCCCGGGACAAACGGTGGGAAGCTTTCTTT
CASSSRDKRWEAFF
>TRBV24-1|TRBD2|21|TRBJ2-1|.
TGTGCCACCGGGACCGCCGGGACTAGCGGGAGAAGTCGAGAATCCTACAATGAGCAGTTCTTC
CATGTAGTSGRSRESYNEQFF
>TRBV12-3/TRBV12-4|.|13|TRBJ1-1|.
TGTGCCACGAGAAAGGAAAGACTAGGAAAAGCTTTCTTT
CATRKERLGKAFF
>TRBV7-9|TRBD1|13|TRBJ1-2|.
TGTGCCAGCAGCCCCGGACAGGGCTATGGCTACACCTTC
CASSPGQGYGYTF
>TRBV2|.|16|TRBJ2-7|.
TGTGCCAGCACCATGCGTAACAGGGTGTTCCCCCTCGAGCAGTACTTC
CASTMRNRVFPLEQYF
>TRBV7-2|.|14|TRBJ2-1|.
TGTGCCAGCAGCTTCACAACAACGGGTCGAGAGCAGTTCTTC
CASSFTTTGREQFF
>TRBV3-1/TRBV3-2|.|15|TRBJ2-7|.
TGTGCCAGCAGCTACGGCGGGTGGCCCTTCTACGAGCAGTACTTC
CASSYGGWPFYEQYF
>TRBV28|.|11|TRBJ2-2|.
TGTGCCAGCAGTTTAGCGGGGGAGCTGTTTTTT
CASSLAGELFF
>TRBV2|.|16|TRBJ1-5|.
TGTGCCAGCAGGACCCCCGGGGGGGGTAGCAATCAGCCCCAGCATTTT
CASRTPGGGSNQPQHF